This is a list of T cell receptor beta chains from one sample in a study of shared clonotypes between healthy human individuals. TCRdb's copy holds only in-frame clones and misses some; the assay was immunoSEQ multiplex PCR. The sample gives around 2,000,000 clones, about 95% of which show up once; 0.95% to 1.5% is in the top ten. Sequenced material: naive CD8+ T cells sorted from blood. These receptors all stem from a man aged 18-30 years in good health. Both conserved end residues are part of each CDR3. The order of the fields is V gene, CDR3 length, J gene, D gene, clone size, CDR3 protein, CDR3 DNA. D genes are given only for firm matches. Rows may omit the clone size; those that give it use once, few, many or a size class.

>TRBV5-1|14|TRBJ2-7|TRBD1|once
CASSEDRVLYEQYF
TGCGCCAGCAGCGAAGACAGGGTGTTGTACGAGCAGTACTTC
>TRBV5-5|15|TRBJ2-1|TRBD1|NA
CASSGESRGLYEQFF
TGTGCCAGCAGCGGAGAGAGCAGGGGGCTGTATGAGCAGTTCTTC
>TRBV4-1|14|TRBJ2-7|TRBD1|NA
CASSSRTGYYEQYF
TGCGCCAGCAGCTCACGGACAGGGTATTACGAGCAGTACTTC
>TRBV28|17|TRBJ2-7|NA|NA
CASTQDVGFGLGLEQYF
TGTGCCAGCACCCAGGATGTAGGGTTCGGGTTGGGGCTCGAGCAGTACTTC
>TRBV4-1|14|TRBJ1-1|NA|once
CASKAGTSNTEAFF
TGCGCCAGCAAAGCTGGGACATCGAACACTGAAGCTTTCTTT
>TRBV5-1|16|TRBJ2-2|NA|NA
CASSLAGQANTGELFF
TGCGCCAGCAGCTTGGCCGGGCAGGCGAACACCGGGGAGCTGTTTTTT
>TRBV9|14|TRBJ2-7|NA|NA
CASSVGDSGSEQYF
TGTGCCAGCAGCGTAGGGGACTCAGGGTCCGAGCAGTACTTC
>TRBV27|14|TRBJ1-5|NA|NA
CASSLGGTFQPQHF
TGTGCCAGCAGTTTAGGTGGTACCTTTCAGCCCCAGCATTTT
>TRBV6-5|13|TRBJ2-7|TRBD1|NA
CASSPDRGYEQYF
TGTGCCAGCAGCCCGGACAGGGGGTACGAGCAGTACTTC
>TRBV9|14|TRBJ2-7|NA|NA
CASSVGGTPYEQYF
TGTGCCAGCAGCGTAGGAGGTACCCCCTACGAGCAGTACTTC
>TRBV9|12|TRBJ2-5|NA|NA
CASSGGRETQYF
TGTGCCAGCAGCGGGGGGCGTGAGACCCAGTACTTC
>TRBV10-3|16|TRBJ2-3|NA|NA
CAISDPGHPFTDTQYF
TGTGCCATCAGTGACCCAGGACACCCGTTCACAGATACGCAGTATTTT
>TRBV13|13|TRBJ2-7|NA|NA
CASSATEFYEQYF
TGTGCCAGCAGCGCGACTGAATTCTACGAGCAGTACTTC
>TRBV5-8|13|TRBJ2-7|NA|NA
CASSHGSSYEQYF
TGTGCCAGCAGCCACGGGAGTTCCTACGAGCAGTACTTC
>TRBV15|15|TRBJ2-5|TRBD1|NA
CATSSPGQGVETQYF
TGTGCCACCAGCAGCCCGGGACAGGGTGTTGAGACCCAGTACTTC
>TRBV11-2|13|TRBJ2-2|NA|once
CASSQVNTGELFF
TGTGCCAGCTCCCAGGTGAACACCGGGGAGCTGTTTTTT
>TRBV5-6|16|TRBJ2-2|TRBD2|NA
CASSYWTSGNTGELFF
TGTGCCAGCAGTTATTGGACTAGCGGGAACACCGGGGAGCTGTTTTTT
>TRBV7-2|14|TRBJ2-5|NA|NA
CASSSRDQLKTQYF
TGTGCCAGCAGCTCACGGGACCAACTTAAGACCCAGTACTTC
>TRBV29-1|16|TRBJ2-3|TRBD2|NA
CSVTSISGGYTDTQYF
TGCAGCGTGACGTCAATTAGCGGGGGGTACACAGATACGCAGTATTTT
>TRBV6-1|11|TRBJ2-1|NA|once
CASLRGNEQFF
TGTGCCAGCCTGCGTGGCAATGAGCAGTTCTTC
>TRBV6-5|15|TRBJ2-6|NA|NA
CASSPNFSGANVLTF
TGTGCCAGCAGCCCAAATTTCTCTGGGGCCAACGTCCTGACTTTC
>TRBV2|10|TRBJ2-1|NA|NA
CASQYNEQFF
TGTGCCAGCCAATACAATGAGCAGTTCTTC
>TRBV27|15|TRBJ2-5|NA|NA
CASSLAGLTQETQYF
TGTGCCAGCAGTTTAGCTGGGCTAACCCAAGAGACCCAGTACTTC
>TRBV5-1|18|TRBJ2-3|TRBD2|once
CASSPLAGGPVRTDTQYF
TGCGCCAGCAGCCCTCTAGCGGGGGGGCCGGTAAGGACAGATACGCAGTATTTT
>TRBV6-5|14|TRBJ1-5|NA|NA
CASSSMGGNQPQHF
TGTGCCAGCAGTTCGATGGGTGGCAATCAGCCCCAGCATTTT
>TRBV29-1|13|TRBJ2-7|TRBD1|once
CSVVGQNSYEQYF
TGCAGCGTTGTGGGACAGAACTCCTACGAGCAGTACTTC
>TRBV11-2|15|TRBJ2-2|NA|once
CASSQGGRSAGELFF
TGTGCCAGCAGCCAAGGGGGGCGGTCCGCCGGGGAGCTGTTTTTT
>TRBV10-1|16|TRBJ2-1|TRBD2|NA
CASSEQRGPTYNEQFF
TGCGCCAGCAGTGAACAGCGGGGGCCTACCTACAATGAGCAGTTCTTC
>TRBV7-7|15|TRBJ2-5|NA|NA
CASSSRMGYQETQYF
TGTGCTAGCAGTTCGCGGATGGGGTACCAAGAGACCCAGTACTTC
>TRBV5-4|16|TRBJ2-2|TRBD2|NA
CASSVPGLVNTGELFF
TGTGCCAGCAGCGTTCCGGGACTAGTGAACACCGGGGAGCTGTTTTTT
>TRBV19|14|TRBJ2-7|NA|NA
CASSIFGTSYEQYF
TGTGCCAGTAGTATATTTGGGACGTCCTACGAGCAGTACTTC
>TRBV27|14|TRBJ2-3|TRBD2|NA
CASGQLALTDTQYF
TGTGCCAGCGGGCAACTAGCGCTCACAGATACGCAGTATTTT
>TRBV5-4|14|TRBJ1-1|NA|NA
CASSGTAMNTEAFF
TGTGCCAGCAGCGGTACAGCGATGAACACTGAAGCTTTCTTT
>TRBV28|15|TRBJ1-5|NA|once
CASSFQYLDTQPQHF
TGTGCCAGCAGTTTCCAATACCTAGATACGCAGCCCCAGCATTTT
>TRBV6-1|13|TRBJ2-2|NA|NA
CASSEGNTGELFF
TGTGCCAGCAGTGAGGGTAACACCGGGGAGCTGTTTTTT
>TRBV6-1|16|TRBJ2-7|TRBD2|NA
CASSEPLAGGSYEQYF
TGTGCCAGCAGTGAGCCCTTAGCGGGAGGCAGCTACGAGCAGTACTTC